Below, 26 T cell receptor beta chains from the same sample are listed, as sequenced in a study of blood T cell repertoires in COVID-19. Only in-frame clones appear in the TCRdb table, and some are missing; sequencing was by immunoSEQ multiplex PCR. This table holds roughly 500,000 clones, roughly nine tenths found once. Sequenced input: peripheral blood. All receptors derive from a man in his late teens or twenties with COVID-19, enrolled during active disease.

This chain links TRBV7-9 with TRBJ1-5, with TRBD1 matching over 11 bases. Germline V gene data show CDR1 as SEHNR and CDR2 as FQNEAQ (reference sequence). J gave up 7 bases and V 5 bases, and 13 bases lay outside the gene matches. This CDR3 is built from 17 residues. CDR3 amino acids: CASSQAPPGQGGQPQHF. For the CDR3, the DNA is TGTGCCAGCAGCCAGGCGCCCCCGGGACAGGGGGGACAGCCCCAGCATTTT.

The chain carries TRBV5-6 and TRBJ2-1, with 8 bases lining up with TRBD1. V was pared by 3 bases and J by 6 bases, with 5 bases of the junction left unmatched. This CDR3 contains 14 residues. Germline V gives CDR1 SGHDT, CDR2 YYEEEE. CDR3 nucleotides: TGTGCCAGCAGCTCAACAGGGGGGATCAATGAGCAGTTCTTC. This codes for CASSSTGGINEQFF.

The chain links TRBV20-1 to TRBJ2-5, with TRBD2 matching 13 bases. The J segment lost 5 bases and the V segment lost 3 bases, leaving 12 bases of the junction unmatched. The CDR3 contains 17 residues. Germline assignment: CDR1 DFQATT and CDR2 SNEGSKA (reference sequence). This chain's CDR3 is CSASQGPGLAGTETQYF. For the CDR3, the DNA is TGCAGTGCTAGTCAAGGCCCGGGACTAGCGGGGACCGAGACCCAGTACTTC.

This clone has only a few counts. The chain carries TRBV7-7 and TRBJ1-3; 7 bases fit TRBD1. Germline loops: CDR1 SSHAT, CDR2 FNYEAQ (reference sequence). Unmatched junction bases numbered 11, after V lost 6 bases and J lost 6 bases. The CDR3 is made up of 15 amino acids. The CDR3 nucleotides are TGTGCCAGCAGGCAACAGGGGTCTGCAGAAAACACCATATATTTT. Its protein is CASRQQGSAENTIYF. The full variable domain, its missing parts supplied by reference TRBV7-7 and TRBJ1-3, is GAGVSQSPRYKVTKRGQDVTLRCDPISSHATLYWYQQALGQGPEFLTYFNYEAQPDKSGLPSDRFSAERPEGSISTLTIQRTEQRDSAMYRCASRQQGSAENTIYFGEGSWLTVV.

This chain connects TRBV4-1 to TRBJ1-6; tentatively, D is TRBD1 (6 bases). The CDR3 runs to 13 residues. V was clipped by 6 bases and J by 9 bases, with 12 bases between them. Germline V gene lookup returns CDR1 MGHRA and CDR2 YSYEKL. The CDR3: CASSLGGFSPLHF. CDR3 coding DNA: TGCGCCAGCAGTTTAGGGGGTTTTTCACCCCTCCACTTT.

This rearrangement joins TRBV5-1 to TRBJ1-1; no firm D call. This CDR3 has 12 residues. Trimming removed 0 bases at V and 8 bases at J, with 8 bases between. Per germline, CDR1 SGHRS and CDR2 YFSETQ. The CDR3 region is CASSLEREEAFF. In DNA form, the CDR3 reads TGCGCCAGCAGCTTGGAACGGGAAGAAGCTTTCTTT.

V usage is TRBV19 and J usage is TRBJ2-2; D possibly corresponds to TRBD1 (6 bases). The germline V gene encodes CDR1 LNHDA and CDR2 SQIVND (reference sequence). The CDR3 is 14 amino acids. Between the trimmed V and J ends, which lost 7 bases and 2 bases, there was a span of 11 bases. The CDR3 here is CASMWTVNTGELFF. The DNA of the CDR3 is TGTGCCAGTATGTGGACAGTTAACACCGGGGAGCTGTTTTTT.

This rearrangement joins TRBV27 to TRBJ1-5; tentative D call: TRBD1 (5 bases). CDR3 length equals 13 residues. The germline V and J ends were trimmed by 6 bases and 2 bases, with 8 bases remaining between them. Germline assignment: CDR1 MNHEY and CDR2 SMNVEV (reference sequence). In DNA form, the CDR3 reads TGTGCCAGCAGACCGGGGGGCAATCAGCCCCAGCATTTT. Its translation is CASRPGGNQPQHF.

V usage is TRBV15 and J usage is TRBJ2-7; TRBD1 aligns across 8 bases. V lost 1 base and J lost 1; bases outside the gene matches: 6. This CDR3 is 16 amino acids long. Germline V gives CDR1 LNHNV, CDR2 YYDKDF (reference sequence). CDR3 nucleotide sequence: TGTGCCACCAGCAGAGGTAGGGGACAGGCTTCCTACGAGCAGTACTTC. Residues: CATSRGRGQASYEQYF.

The V call is TRBV19, the J call TRBJ2-1; 7 bases are shared with TRBD2. V gave up 3 bases and J gave up 9 bases; unmatched junction bases: 5. This CDR3 contains 13 residues. CDR1 is LNHDA and CDR2 is SQIVND in the germline V gene (reference sequence). The CDR3 region is CASSIFSGSEQFF. DNA for the CDR3: TGTGCCAGTAGTATCTTTAGCGGGTCTGAGCAGTTCTTC. Supplemented by reference TRBV19 and TRBJ2-1, the full variable domain reads DGGITQSPKYLFRKEGQNVTLSCEQNLNHDAMYWYRQDPGQGLRLIYYSQIVNDFQKGDIAEGYSVSREKKESFPLTVTSAQKNPTAFYLCASSIFSGSEQFFGPGTRLTVL.

This clone was recorded once. The chain uses TRBV2 and TRBJ2-7; D perhaps matches TRBD1 (5 bases). V was pared by 10 bases and J by 3 bases, with 16 bases between. Per the germline V gene, CDR1 is SNHLY and CDR2 is FYNNEI. This CDR3 region has 13 residues. The CDR3 reads CATSKGSYYEQYF. CDR3 DNA: TGTGCCACCTCCAAGGGGTCCTACTACGAGCAGTACTTC.

The chain combines TRBV7-9 with TRBJ1-3, with TRBD1 matching 8 bases. With 4 bases clipped from V and 4 bases from J, the junction kept 6 bases outside the gene matches. There are 15 residues in the CDR3. The germline V gene encodes CDR1 SEHNR and CDR2 FQNEAQ (reference sequence). The CDR3 reads CASSSQGAAGNTIYF. Here the CDR3 DNA reads TGTGCCAGCAGCTCGCAGGGGGCCGCCGGAAACACCATATATTTT.

The chain uses TRBV5-1 and TRBJ2-2, with a tentative D call TRBD1 (6 bases). Trimming took 1 base from V and 9 from J, leaving 10 bases between them. Germline CDR1 and CDR2: SGHRS and YFSETQ. This CDR3 spans 13 amino acids. Written as DNA, the CDR3 is TGCGCCAGCAGCTTGCAGGGGAACCGGGAGCTGTTTTTT. It yields the protein CASSLQGNRELFF.

This clone came up once. The chain employs TRBV20-1 and TRBJ1-2; D remains ambiguous. The CDR3 runs 11 residues. Per germline, CDR1 DFQATT and CDR2 SNEGSKA (reference sequence). The V gene lost 6 bases and the J gene lost 4 bases, with 9 bases spanning the gap. CDR3 DNA sequence: TGCAGTGCCCTGGGAGTCTATGGCTACACCTTC. This gives the protein CSALGVYGYTF.

The J gene is TRBJ2-6, the V gene TRBV7-8; 8 nucleotides match TRBD1. The CDR3 is 20 residues long. Germline V CDR1 and CDR2: SGHVS, FQNEAQ. V trimming: 5 bases; J trimming: 1 base; junction bases outside the gene matches: 16. CDR3 residues: CASSGRTGLIPKSGANVLTF. As DNA, the CDR3 is TGTGCCAGCAGCGGCAGGACAGGGCTAATCCCCAAATCTGGGGCCAACGTCCTGACTTTC.

The rearrangement joins TRBV4-1 to TRBJ1-2; 8 bases map to TRBD1. From germline, CDR1 is MGHRA and CDR2 YSYEKL. V shed 1 base, J shed 4 bases, and the junction held 5 bases outside the gene matches. The CDR3 loop spans 15 amino acids. Here the CDR3 reads CASSQVQGGVYGYTF. CDR3 DNA: TGCGCCAGCAGCCAAGTACAGGGGGGAGTCTATGGCTACACCTTC.

This rearrangement joins TRBV28 to TRBJ1-3; D perhaps matches TRBD1 (6 bases). CDR3 length equals 15 residues. V lost 7 bases, J lost 0 bases, and 13 bases lay in between. Per the germline V gene, CDR1 is MDHEN and CDR2 is SYDVKM. CDR3 loop: CASITPRGSGNTIYF. The CDR3 coding sequence is TGTGCCAGCATCACCCCCAGGGGCTCTGGAAACACCATATATTTT.

The chain couples TRBV7-9 to TRBJ1-2, with 8 bases matching TRBD1. The CDR3 is 14 amino acids. Trimming at V came to 8 bases and at J to 0 bases, leaving 5 bases not matched to a gene. The V gene's germline CDR1 is SEHNR and CDR2 FQNEAQ (reference sequence). This chain's CDR3 is CASPQGEPNYGYTF. The CDR3 DNA reads TGTGCCAGCCCACAGGGGGAGCCTAACTATGGCTACACCTTC.

This clone occurred once. The J gene is TRBJ1-2, the V gene TRBV2; 12 nucleotides agree with TRBD1. The CDR3 runs to 15 residues. V shed 8 bases and J 5 bases; nucleotides not matched to a gene: 9. Germline V gene sequence: CDR1 SNHLY, CDR2 FYNNEI. The CDR3 region has the DNA TGTGCCAGCGGGAGGGGACAGGGGGCGACTTATGGCTACACCTTC. It codes for CASGRGQGATYGYTF.

This clone has a handful of counts. The CDR3 loop is CASSYEGGLGEKLFF. DNA of the CDR3: TGCGCCAGCAGCTACGAAGGGGGCTTAGGGGAAAAACTGTTTTTT. The gene calls are TRBV5-1 and TRBJ1-4; TRBD1 matches at 7 bases. The CDR3 covers 15 residues. The J segment lost 8 bases and the V segment lost 3 bases, leaving 10 bases of the junction unmatched. Germline lookup yields CDR1 SGHRS and CDR2 YFSETQ.

V is TRBV19 and J is TRBJ2-7; 16 bases are shared with TRBD2. Trimming removed 5 bases from V and 2 bases from J; junction bases left unmatched: 6. There are 17 residues in the CDR3. Germline lookup yields CDR1 LNHDA and CDR2 SQIVND (reference sequence). CDR3 in DNA: TGTGCCAGTAGTGCGGGACTAGCGGGAGGGCGCACCTACGAGCAGTACTTC. Its protein product is CASSAGLAGGRTYEQYF.

The rearrangement uses TRBV6-5 and TRBJ2-7; TRBD1 matches at 9 bases. Germline CDR1 reads MNHEY; CDR2 reads SVGAGI. The CDR3 contains 14 residues. Trimming removed 2 bases from V and 7 bases from J; junction bases left unmatched: 6. The DNA for the CDR3 is TGTGCCAGCAGTTACAGGGACAGGGATATGGAGCAGTACTTC. Translation: CASSYRDRDMEQYF.

This clone turned up a few times. The CDR3 reads CASSLSPGQGLYEQYF. CDR3 coding DNA: TGCGCCAGCAGCTTGTCTCCGGGACAGGGGCTCTACGAGCAGTACTTC. The chain recombines TRBV5-1 with TRBJ2-7, with 10 bases that match TRBD1. The CDR3 sequence is 16 residues long. Germline V gene data show CDR1 as SGHRS and CDR2 as YFSETQ. J lost 3 bases, V lost 1 base, and 7 bases had no gene match. The whole variable domain, remainder taken from reference TRBV5-1 and TRBJ2-7, is KAGVTQTPRYLIKTRGQQVTLSCSPISGHRSVSWYQQTPGQGLQFLFEYFSETQRNKGNFPGRFSGRQFSNSRSEMNVSTLELGDSALYLCASSLSPGQGLYEQYFGPGTRLTVT.

V usage is TRBV5-1 and J usage is TRBJ2-1, with 14 bases identical to TRBD2. The CDR3 loop spans 15 amino acids. The germline V gene encodes CDR1 SGHRS and CDR2 YFSETQ. With V trimmed by 3 bases and J by 10 bases, 6 bases remained unmatched. CDR3 DNA: TGCGCCAGCAGCTCCGGGACTAGCGGGAGCCTAGAGCAGTTCTTC. The encoded protein is CASSSGTSGSLEQFF.

This clone appeared once. The gene calls are TRBV27 and TRBJ2-3; possible D gene TRBD2, 5 bases. With 3 bases removed from V and 4 bases from J, the gap between germline ends came to 8 bases. Looked up from germline, CDR1 is MNHEY and CDR2 is SMNVEV (reference sequence). CDR3 length equals 13 residues. The CDR3, as DNA: TGTGCCAGCAGTTTTGGAGGTTCAGATACGCAGTATTTT. Protein: CASSFGGSDTQYF.

With regard to this clone: In the same sample, other DNA sequences code for this CDR3. The chain couples TRBV5-1 to TRBJ2-5; D uncertain. Germline CDR1 and CDR2: SGHRS and YFSETQ. This CDR3 contains 11 residues. Deletions cut 4 bases from V and 3 bases from J, with 4 bases between. Written as DNA, the CDR3 is TGCGCCAGCAGCCTCGAAGAGACCCAGTACTTC. It yields the protein CASSLEETQYF. Filled out from reference TRBV5-1 and TRBJ2-5, the complete variable domain reads KAGVTQTPRYLIKTRGQQVTLSCSPISGHRSVSWYQQTPGQGLQFLFEYFSETQRNKGNFPGRFSGRQFSNSRSEMNVSTLELGDSALYLCASSLEETQYFGPGTRLLVL.